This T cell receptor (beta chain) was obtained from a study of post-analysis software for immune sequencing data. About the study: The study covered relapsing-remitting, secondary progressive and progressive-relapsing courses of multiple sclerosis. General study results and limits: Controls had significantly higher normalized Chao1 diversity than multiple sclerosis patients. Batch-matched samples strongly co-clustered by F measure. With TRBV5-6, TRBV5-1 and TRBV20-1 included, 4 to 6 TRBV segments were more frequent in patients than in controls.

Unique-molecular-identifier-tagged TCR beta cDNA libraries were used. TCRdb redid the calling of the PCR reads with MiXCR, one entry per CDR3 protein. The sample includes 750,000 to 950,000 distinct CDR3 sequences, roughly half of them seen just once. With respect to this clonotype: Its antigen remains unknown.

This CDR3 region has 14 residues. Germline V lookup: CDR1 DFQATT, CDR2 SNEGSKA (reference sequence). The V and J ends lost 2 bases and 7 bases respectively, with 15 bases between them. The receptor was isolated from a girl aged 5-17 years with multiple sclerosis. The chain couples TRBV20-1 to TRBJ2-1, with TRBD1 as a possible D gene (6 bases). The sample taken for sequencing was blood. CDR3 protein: CSARRGQMINEQFF. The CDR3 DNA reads TGCAGTGCTAGAAGAGGACAGATGATAAATGAGCAGTTCTTC.